In this sample, the clone carrying this T cell receptor (beta chain) turned up once. Germline and junction disagree at one end, which may indicate a read error. Original methodology: Cell counts per sample came from amplifying reference gene primers. Clones were read by immunoSEQ multiplex PCR, and TCRdb kept only the in-frame ones, dropping some. That table gives V, J and clone size, and the DNA gave D and trimming. The data contain about 180,000 clones, around 80% of them singletons. This entry belongs to a study of blood T cell repertoires in COVID-19. As for the study in general: COVID-19 samples collected from the United States, Italy and Spain covered acute and convalescent phases. From T cells, B-cell-depleted T cells, or PBMCs came the material, which was cDNA or gDNA.

This CDR3 region has 14 residues. Germline CDR1 is SGHDT and CDR2 is YYEEEE. The chain links TRBV5-6 to TRBJ1-3; D not resolved. Sample: peripheral blood. The sequence came from a man aged 70 or older with active or convalescent COVID-19. CDR3 protein: CASIPPGVGDTIYF. As DNA, the CDR3 is TGTGCCAGCATTCCCCCCGGGGTTGGAGACACCATATATTTT. Drawing the rest from reference TRBV5-6 and TRBJ1-3, the complete variable domain is DAGVTQSPTHLIKTRGQQVTLRCSPKSGHDTVSWYQQALGQGPQFIFQYYEEEERQRGNFPDRFSGHQFPNYSSELNVNALLLGDSALYLCASIPPGVGDTIYFGEGSWLTVV.